This entry lists 27 T cell receptor beta chains sequenced from one sample in a study of somatic mutations in cytotoxic T cells in rheumatoid arthritis. Here immunoSEQ multiplex PCR was the method, and the copy in TCRdb shows in-frame clones only, minus some. The table has approximately 9,700 clones, approximately 80% seen once; the top ten hold 6.5% to 8%. Sequenced: CD8+ T cells sorted from blood. Receptors originate from an adult with rheumatoid arthritis.

J is TRBJ2-1 and V is TRBV9, with TRBD2 matching 10 bases. V lost 0 bases and J lost 12; bases outside the gene matches: 9. The CDR3 totals 15 residues. Per germline, CDR1 SGDLS and CDR2 YYNGEE. This chain's CDR3 is CASSVDGTSDGAQFF. The CDR3 DNA reads as TGTGCCAGCAGCGTAGATGGGACTAGCGATGGGGCGCAGTTCTTC. Full variable domain (outside the CDR3, taken from reference TRBV9 and TRBJ2-1): DSGVTQTPKHLITATGQRVTLRCSPRSGDLSVYWYQQSLDQGLQFLIQYYNGEERAKGNILERFSAQQFPDLHSELNLSSLELGDSALYFCASSVDGTSDGAQFFGPGTRLTVL.

This clone occurred once. V gene TRBV6-1 combines with J gene TRBJ2-1, with TRBD2 identical over 11 bases. V was clipped by 11 bases and J by 2 bases; unmatched bases: 5. Germline CDR1 is MNHNS and CDR2 is SASEGT. This CDR3 comprises 14 residues. In DNA, the CDR3 is TGTGCCTGGGGTAGCGGGAGGGCCTACAATGAGCAGTTCTTC. This sequence encodes CAWGSGRAYNEQFF.

The chain recombines TRBV7-9 with TRBJ2-7, with D perhaps matching TRBD1 or TRBD2 (5 bases each). CDR1 is SEHNR and CDR2 is FQNEAQ in the germline V gene (reference sequence). The CDR3 contains 16 residues. Trimming removed 5 bases at V and 2 bases at J, with 19 bases between. The CDR3 coding sequence is TGTGCCAGCAGCCCTTCAGGGAGTATTAAAACCTACGAGCAGTACTTC. It encodes CASSPSGSIKTYEQYF.

The chain is built from TRBV5-1 and TRBJ2-1; D is perhaps TRBD2 (6 bases). V was shortened by 0 bases and J by 5 bases, with 9 bases between the two germline ends. The CDR3 loop spans 14 amino acids. Germline lookup yields CDR1 SGHRS and CDR2 YFSETQ. This CDR3 reads CASSLGPGDNEQFF. In nucleotides, the CDR3 is TGCGCCAGCAGCTTGGGGCCGGGGGACAATGAGCAGTTCTTC.

This chain joins TRBV14 and TRBJ1-2; the match to TRBD1 covers 9 bases. CDR3 length: 14 amino acids. The trim removed 4 bases at V and 8 bases at J, leaving 8 bases unmatched. Germline assignment: CDR1 SGHDN and CDR2 FVKESK. The CDR3 sequence is CASSLRDRAEGYTF. CDR3 nucleotides: TGTGCCAGCAGCCTCCGGGACAGGGCGGAGGGCTACACCTTC.

CDR3 nucleotide sequence: TGTGCCAGCAGTTTTGGATTAGCGGGAGAAAGTTACGAGCAGTACTTC. This codes for CASSFGLAGESYEQYF. The chain employs TRBV7-6 and TRBJ2-5, with TRBD2 identical over 9 bases. The J call may be faulty, since TRBJ2-7 better matches the DNA end. The CDR3 extends over 16 amino acids. Germline V CDR1 and CDR2: SGHVS, FNYEAQ.

V and J are TRBV27 and TRBJ1-1; TRBD1 matches 8 bases. CDR3 length equals 16 residues. Germline loops: CDR1 MNHEY, CDR2 SMNVEV (reference sequence). V trimming: 6 bases; J trimming: 6 bases; junction bases outside the gene matches: 15. The DNA for the CDR3 is TGTGCCAGCAGCCCCCCGACAGGGGTCGGTCGACCTGAAGCTTTCTTT. Translated: CASSPPTGVGRPEAFF.

V and J are TRBV7-8 and TRBJ1-1, with no clear D. This CDR3 comprises 12 residues. Germline V lookup: CDR1 SGHVS, CDR2 FQNEAQ. Trimming shortened V by 6 bases and J by 10 bases, and 15 bases separated the two germline ends. The CDR3 is CASSHSLFTAFF. DNA of the CDR3: TGTGCCAGCAGTCACAGTTTATTTACAGCTTTCTTT.

V usage is TRBV7-3 and J usage is TRBJ2-1, with 11 nucleotides matching TRBD1. Germline V gene sequence: CDR1 SGHTA, CDR2 FQGTGA. J was trimmed by 9 bases and V by 2 bases; bases with no gene match: 3. The CDR3 runs 14 residues. This CDR3 is CASSLGTGGPEQFF. DNA of the CDR3: TGTGCCAGCAGCTTAGGGACAGGGGGTCCTGAGCAGTTCTTC.

This chain's CDR3 is CASSPTAASGNTIYF. The CDR3 DNA sequence: TGTGCCAGCAGCCCTACCGCGGCCTCTGGAAACACCATATATTTT. This chain joins TRBV7-2 and TRBJ1-3; D remains unclear. The germline V gene encodes CDR1 SGHTA and CDR2 FQGNSA. Trimming cost V 5 bases and J 0 bases, with 11 bases left between them. The CDR3 is 15 residues long.

The V gene is TRBV7-6, the J gene TRBJ2-7, with 10 nucleotides matching TRBD2. CDR3 size: 16 residues. Germline lookup yields CDR1 SGHVS and CDR2 FNYEAQ. Germline trimming cut 5 bases from V and 5 bases from J; bases unmatched to any gene: 12. The CDR3 reads CASSLRTSGYMDEQYF. In DNA, the CDR3 is TGTGCCAGCAGCCTAAGGACTAGCGGTTATATGGACGAGCAGTACTTC.

The V call is TRBV7-6, the J call TRBJ2-2; perhaps TRBD1 as D (5 bases). The CDR3 runs 17 residues. V was pared by 1 base and J by 2 bases, with 14 bases between. Per germline, CDR1 SGHVS and CDR2 FNYEAQ. The CDR3 protein is CASSLVGQGLNTGELFF. The DNA of the CDR3 is TGTGCCAGCAGCTTAGTGGGGCAGGGTCTCAACACCGGGGAGCTGTTTTTT.

This CDR3 reads CASLYRAGGSYNEQFF. The CDR3 DNA sequence: TGTGCCAGCCTCTATCGGGCGGGAGGGTCCTACAATGAGCAGTTCTTC. The chain couples TRBV19 to TRBJ2-1, with TRBD2 matching over 9 bases. The germline V gene encodes CDR1 LNHDA and CDR2 SQIVND (reference sequence). CDR3 length equals 16 residues. V lost 9 bases to trimming and J lost 1 base; unmatched junction nucleotides: 10. Full variable domain (rest looked up from reference TRBV19 and TRBJ2-1): DGGITQSPKYLFRKEGQNVTLSCEQNLNHDAMYWYRQDPGQGLRLIYYSQIVNDFQKGDIAEGYSVSREKKESFPLTVTSAQKNPTAFYLCASLYRAGGSYNEQFFGPGTRLTVL.

This chain uses TRBV7-9 with TRBJ1-2, with 10 bases lining up with TRBD1. The V gene end was trimmed by 4 bases and the J gene end by 4 bases; junction bases not matched to a gene: 6. Germline CDR1 and CDR2: SEHNR and FQNEAQ (reference sequence). The length of the CDR3 is 15 residues. The CDR3 nucleotides read TGTGCCAGCAGCTCCGGGACAGGGGTCGCCTATGGCTACACCTTC. It encodes CASSSGTGVAYGYTF.

The gene calls are TRBV19 and TRBJ2-2; D is unclear. The germline CDR1 and CDR2 sequences are LNHDA and SQIVND (reference sequence). CDR3 size: 14 residues. The V gene lost 3 bases and the J gene lost 2 bases, with 7 bases spanning the gap. The CDR3 sequence is CASSISQNTGELFF. The CDR3 region has the DNA TGTGCCAGTAGTATTTCACAAAACACCGGGGAGCTGTTTTTT. The full variable domain, in which reference TRBV19 and TRBJ2-2 provide the parts outside the CDR3, is DGGITQSPKYLFRKEGQNVTLSCEQNLNHDAMYWYRQDPGQGLRLIYYSQIVNDFQKGDIAEGYSVSREKKESFPLTVTSAQKNPTAFYLCASSISQNTGELFFGEGSRLTVL.

V is TRBV9 and J is TRBJ1-1; D unresolved. The CDR3 spans 14 residues. Trimming removed 2 bases from V and 0 bases from J, with 8 bases in between. CDR1 and CDR2 (germline): SGDLS, YYNGEE. CDR3 amino acids: CASSVYAVNTEAFF. CDR3 in DNA: TGTGCCAGCAGCGTGTACGCAGTGAACACTGAAGCTTTCTTT.

This clone was counted a single time. V gene TRBV7-6 combines with J gene TRBJ1-5, with D perhaps matching TRBD1 (6 bases). V shed 1 base and J shed 3 bases, with 10 bases lying between them. The CDR3 contains 15 residues. Germline CDR1 reads SGHVS; CDR2 reads FNYEAQ. The CDR3 DNA follows: TGTGCCAGCAGCTTAGTACAGGGCCTCAATCAGCCCCAGCATTTT. Translation gives CASSLVQGLNQPQHF. Together with reference TRBV7-6 and TRBJ1-5, the CDR3 gives the full variable domain: GAGVSQSPRYKVTKRGQDVALRCDPISGHVSLYWYRQALGQGPEFLTYFNYEAQQDKSGLPNDRFSAERPEGSISTLTIQRTEQRDSAMYRCASSLVQGLNQPQHFGDGTRLSIL.

The chain joins TRBV5-1 to TRBJ1-1; 9 bases map to TRBD1. The CDR3 is made up of 15 amino acids. The germline V gene encodes CDR1 SGHRS and CDR2 YFSETQ. V lost 4 bases, J lost 3 bases, and 7 bases stayed unmatched. The CDR3, as DNA: TGCGCCAGCAGCGTCACAGGGGGCGCGGACACTGAAGCTTTCTTT. Translated, it gives CASSVTGGADTEAFF.

The rearrangement joins TRBV27 to TRBJ2-7; TRBD2 is a possible D gene (5 bases). With 3 bases removed from V and 5 bases from J, the gap between germline ends came to 14 bases. The CDR3 is made up of 14 amino acids. Germline loops: CDR1 MNHEY, CDR2 SMNVEV (reference sequence). CDR3 nucleotide sequence: TGTGCCAGCAGTTTCCGGGGAGCAACCCACGAGCAGTACTTC. Its protein product is CASSFRGATHEQYF.

The rearrangement joins TRBV11-2 to TRBJ2-1; D may correspond to TRBD1 or TRBD2 (5 bases each). V lost 0 bases to trimming and J lost 2 bases, with 20 bases between them. The CDR3 consists of 19 residues. CDR1 and CDR2 (germline): SGHAT, FQNNGV. CDR3 loop: CASSLDLVTGSGAYNEQFF. CDR3 nucleotides: TGTGCCAGCAGCTTAGATCTCGTCACAGGCAGCGGTGCCTACAATGAGCAGTTCTTC.

The DNA of the CDR3 is TGTGCCAGCTCCCTTATGGATGAGCAGTTCTTC. It is translated as CASSLMDEQFF. The gene calls are TRBV13 and TRBJ2-1; D is uncertain. This CDR3 is 11 amino acids long. V gave up 8 bases and J gave up 8 bases, with 10 bases separating them. Per the germline V gene, CDR1 is PRHDT and CDR2 is FYEKMQ (reference sequence).

The rearrangement joins TRBV2 to TRBJ2-7, with D possibly TRBD1 on 5 matching bases. Between the trimmed V and J ends, which lost 6 bases and 3 bases, there was a span of 15 bases. Germline V CDR1 and CDR2: SNHLY, FYNNEI. CDR3 size: 14 residues. CDR3 DNA sequence: TGTGCCAGCAGGGAGACAGTGAACCTCTACGAGCAGTACTTC. Its translation: CASRETVNLYEQYF. Full variable domain (outside the CDR3, taken from reference TRBV2 and TRBJ2-7): EPEVTQTPSHQVTQMGQEVILRCVPISNHLYFYWYRQILGQKVEFLVSFYNNEISEKSEIFDDQFSVERPDGSNFTLKIRSTKLEDSAMYFCASRETVNLYEQYFGPGTRLTVT.

The V call is TRBV5-1, the J call TRBJ2-4; perhaps TRBD1 as D (5 bases). Germline V CDR1 and CDR2: SGHRS, YFSETQ. The length of the CDR3 is 15 residues. The V end was cut by 0 bases, the J end by 6 bases, with 13 bases between. The CDR3: CASSLGWGQTNIQYF. Written as DNA, the CDR3 is TGCGCCAGCAGCTTGGGTTGGGGCCAGACAAACATTCAGTACTTC.

The chain combines TRBV10-3 with TRBJ1-1, with a possible D match to TRBD1 (6 bases). V lost 10 bases and J lost 0, with 24 bases in between. The CDR3 totals 17 residues. Germline V lookup: CDR1 ENHRY, CDR2 SYGVKD. CDR3 protein: CATWTEASVSLNTEAFF. The CDR3 DNA follows: TGTGCCACCTGGACAGAAGCCTCAGTTTCACTGAACACTGAAGCTTTCTTT.

The gene calls are TRBV21-1 and TRBJ2-3; the table names TRBD1, a call not compared with the DNA. TRBV21-1 is assigned pseudogene status. This CDR3 has 19 residues. CDR3 residues: CASSKRREDTHSLTDTQYF. CDR3 DNA: TGTGCCAGCAGCAAACGGCGTGAGGACACCCACTCTCTCACAGATACGCAGTATTTT.

CDR3 loop: CASSANNEQFF. The CDR3 nucleotides read TGTGCCAGCAGTGCCAACAATGAGCAGTTCTTC. The chain uses TRBV6-1 and TRBJ2-1; D is unresolved. The CDR3 contains 11 residues. V shed 4 bases and J shed 5 bases, with 3 bases lying between them. Germline values: CDR1 MNHNS, CDR2 SASEGT.

This clone was observed a few times. The rearrangement links TRBV19 to TRBJ1-1; D perhaps matches TRBD1 (5 bases). Germline CDR1 is LNHDA and CDR2 is SQIVND (reference sequence). The CDR3 is 15 amino acids. Trimming cost V 5 bases and J 6 bases, with 19 bases left between them. DNA for the CDR3: TGTGCCAGTAGTGAACTAGGGGTGGGGATTGCTGAAGCTTTCTTT. It yields the protein CASSELGVGIAEAFF.